A single sample is the source of the 8 T cell receptor beta chains below, sequenced in a study of blood T cells in healthy people across ages. Using a J-beta primer mix together with a sample-barcoded 5' primer, a second PCR was run for about 7 to 12 cycles. TCRdb passed the 5' RACE reads through MiXCR, listing each CDR3 protein once. Counted here are more than 1.4 million distinct CDR3 sequences, around 39% occurring once; the ten biggest clones make up less than 8%. The sequenced sample was blood. These receptor sequences come from a young woman in good health.

V gene TRBV30 combines with J gene TRBJ1-1; unclear D gene. Trimming removed 3 bases at V and 1 base at J, with 6 bases between. CDR1 is GTSNPN and CDR2 is SVGIG in the germline V gene (reference sequence). The CDR3 extends over 12 amino acids. The CDR3 region is CAWRLTNTEAFF. CDR3 DNA sequence: TGTGCCTGGAGGTTGACGAACACTGAAGCTTTCTTT.

In the case of this clonotype: The junction and the germline gene differ at one end; a read error may be behind it. This chain connects TRBV20-1 to TRBJ2-3; D unresolved. The V gene's germline CDR1 is DFQATT and CDR2 SNEGSKA (reference sequence). This CDR3 is built from 14 residues. The CDR3 loop is CRARGMTATDTQYF. CDR3 in DNA: TGCAGGGCTAGAGGAATGACCGCCACAGATACGCAGTATTTT.

The chain is built from TRBV29-1 and TRBJ1-1; D unclear. Per the germline V gene, CDR1 is SQVTM and CDR2 is ANQGSEA. The CDR3 runs to 11 residues. V dropped 5 bases and J dropped 0 bases, with 4 bases sitting between them. The CDR3 DNA sequence: TGCAGCGTTACCCTGAACACTGAAGCTTTCTTT. Protein: CSVTLNTEAFF.

A few counts support this clonotype. The chain uses TRBV12-3 or TRBV12-4 and TRBJ1-5, with D perhaps TRBD1 (5 bases). The CDR3 is made up of 13 amino acids. Trimming took off 3 bases at V and 7 bases at J, with 10 bases between the two ends. The CDR3: CASSLEGYQPQHF. The DNA of the CDR3 is TGTGCCAGCAGTTTGGAGGGGTACCAGCCCCAGCATTTT.

J is TRBJ2-1 and V is TRBV14, with D perhaps TRBD2 (6 bases). Matching the DNA end better, TRBJ2-7 makes the J call doubtful. This CDR3 comprises 14 residues. From germline, CDR1 is SGHDN and CDR2 FVKESK. CDR3 in DNA: TGTGCCAGCAAGGAGGGATCCTGGGTCGATGAGCAGTACTTC. This encodes CASKEGSWVDEQYF.

This clonotype was seen a handful of times. The gene calls are TRBV10-3 and TRBJ2-1; 14 positions agree with TRBD2. The CDR3 covers 15 residues. Germline assignment: CDR1 ENHRY and CDR2 SYGVKD. The trim removed 6 bases at V and 14 bases at J, leaving 12 bases unmatched. CDR3 bases: TGTGCCATCAGCGAGGGACTAGCGGGAGCATGGGGGGAGTTCTTC. Translating gives CAISEGLAGAWGEFF.

The sample holds a few counts of this clonotype. The chain joins TRBV4-1 to TRBJ1-5; D remains ambiguous. The CDR3 loop spans 13 amino acids. V dropped 10 bases and J dropped 6 bases, with 16 bases sitting between them. Germline CDR1 is MGHRA and CDR2 is YSYEKL. The CDR3 bases are TGCGCCACAGGTGCCCAAACCGGTCAGCCCCAGCATTTT. Amino acid sequence: CATGAQTGQPQHF.

V is TRBV28 and J is TRBJ2-1; D uncertain. V lost 7 bases and J lost 12, with 13 bases in between. Germline V gives CDR1 MDHEN, CDR2 SYDVKM. CDR3 size: 11 residues. The CDR3, as DNA: TGTGCCAGCATAGGCCGTGGTGTGCAGTTCTTC. The encoded protein is CASIGRGVQFF.